The 10 T cell receptor beta chains presented below share a single source sample, sequenced in a study of shared clonotypes between healthy human individuals. Clones were sequenced by immunoSEQ multiplex PCR, and TCRdb holds only the in-frame ones, with some missing. The profile covers some 500,000 clones, with approximately 95% appearing a single time and under 0.065% taken by the ten largest. Sample: naive CD4+ T cells sorted from blood. Subset reported: CD45RA+ positively selected. These receptors were collected from a woman aged 25 to 39 in good health.

The chain recombines TRBV4-1 with TRBJ1-2; D unresolved. V gave up 0 bases and J gave up 4 bases, with 21 bases separating them. The CDR3 loop spans 18 amino acids. Germline loops: CDR1 MGHRA, CDR2 YSYEKL. The CDR3 here is CASSQESLPTSRPYGYTF. The DNA of the CDR3 is TGCGCCAGCAGCCAAGAAAGCCTACCCACCAGCCGACCCTATGGCTACACCTTC.

The DNA for the CDR3 is TGCGCCAGCAGCCAGCCGGGACAAGAGACCCAGTACTTC. As protein: CASSQPGQETQYF. The V and J genes are TRBV4-1 and TRBJ2-5; weak D call: TRBD2 (5 bases). Germline V gene data show CDR1 as MGHRA and CDR2 as YSYEKL. This CDR3 has 13 amino acids. Trimming shortened V by 3 bases and J by 2 bases, and 7 bases separated the two germline ends.

The J gene is TRBJ2-7, the V gene TRBV2, with TRBD2 matching 7 bases. The ends lost 2 bases at V and 3 bases at J; junction bases unmatched: 7. The germline V gene has CDR1 SNHLY and CDR2 FYNNEI. The CDR3 contains 15 residues. The CDR3 protein is CASSERRGGLYEQYF. DNA for the CDR3: TGTGCCAGCAGTGAAAGGCGGGGAGGGCTCTACGAGCAGTACTTC.

This rearrangement joins TRBV6-1 to TRBJ2-7, with TRBD2 identical over 9 bases. After removal of 6 bases from V and 0 bases from J, the junction contained 6 bases not matched to a gene. Germline V gene sequence: CDR1 MNHNS, CDR2 SASEGT. The CDR3 extends over 15 amino acids. DNA of the CDR3: TGTGCCAGCAGAGAGAATAGCGGGAGCTCCTACGAGCAGTACTTC. This sequence encodes CASRENSGSSYEQYF.

The chain employs TRBV15 and TRBJ2-7; TRBD1 matches 9 bases. The trim removed 1 base at V and 6 bases at J, leaving 10 bases unmatched. CDR3 length: 16 amino acids. Germline-derived CDR1 and CDR2 are LNHNV and YYDKDF (reference sequence). The CDR3 sequence: CATSRGRGGQGLEQYF. CDR3 nucleotides: TGTGCCACCAGCAGAGGTAGAGGGGGACAGGGTCTCGAGCAGTACTTC.

The chain joins TRBV7-9 to TRBJ2-1, with TRBD2 identical over 9 bases. The CDR3 totals 16 residues. V shed 1 base and J 5 bases; nucleotides not matched to a gene: 6. The germline CDR1 and CDR2 sequences are SEHNR and FQNEAQ (reference sequence). The CDR3 DNA sequence: TGTGCCAGCAGCTTAGGAACTAGCGGGCCCAACAATGAGCAGTTCTTC. Protein product: CASSLGTSGPNNEQFF.

The chain has TRBV23-1 and TRBJ1-4; D unresolved. TRBV23-1 is an open reading frame, and its role is uncertain. The CDR3 length is 17 residues. Trimming took off 7 bases at V and 8 bases at J, with 26 bases between the two ends. CDR3 in DNA: TGCGCCAGCACCCTCCCTCCGGGTAGGGCAAATAACGAAAAACTGTTTTTT. Its translation: CASTLPPGRANNEKLFF.

The chain joins TRBV2 to TRBJ2-7; 10 nucleotides match TRBD1. Trimming took 4 bases from V and 3 from J; bases not matched to a gene: 9. This CDR3 has 16 amino acids. CDR1 and CDR2 (germline): SNHLY, FYNNEI. This CDR3 is CASSALGTGEDYEQYF. CDR3 sequence (DNA): TGTGCCAGCAGTGCCCTAGGGACAGGGGAAGACTACGAGCAGTACTTC. Full variable domain (missing parts from reference TRBV2 and TRBJ2-7): EPEVTQTPSHQVTQMGQEVILRCVPISNHLYFYWYRQILGQKVEFLVSFYNNEISEKSEIFDDQFSVERPDGSNFTLKIRSTKLEDSAMYFCASSALGTGEDYEQYFGPGTRLTVT.

The chain has TRBV28 and TRBJ1-1; D not resolved. The V end was cut by 5 bases, the J end by 7 bases, with 17 bases between. Germline V lookup: CDR1 MDHEN, CDR2 SYDVKM. The CDR3 loop spans 14 amino acids. The CDR3 coding sequence is TGTGCCAGCAGTGTTGCCAGCGTGAAGAGTGAAGCTTTCTTT. This translates into CASSVASVKSEAFF.

The V and J genes are TRBV12-5 and TRBJ1-5; D is perhaps TRBD1 (6 bases). V was clipped by 6 bases and J by 6 bases, with 15 bases between them. The germline CDR1 and CDR2 sequences are LGHNT and FRNRAP. The CDR3 sequence is 14 residues long. The CDR3 loop reads CASGRGGVGQPQHF. Here the CDR3 DNA reads TGTGCTAGTGGCCGAGGGGGAGTAGGTCAGCCCCAGCATTTT. Using reference TRBV12-5 and TRBJ1-5 for the parts outside the CDR3, the full variable domain is DARVTQTPRHKVTEMGQEVTMRCQPILGHNTVFWYRQTMMQGLELLAYFRNRAPLDDSGMPKDRFSAEMPDATLATLKIQPSEPRDSAVYFCASGRGGVGQPQHFGDGTRLSIL.